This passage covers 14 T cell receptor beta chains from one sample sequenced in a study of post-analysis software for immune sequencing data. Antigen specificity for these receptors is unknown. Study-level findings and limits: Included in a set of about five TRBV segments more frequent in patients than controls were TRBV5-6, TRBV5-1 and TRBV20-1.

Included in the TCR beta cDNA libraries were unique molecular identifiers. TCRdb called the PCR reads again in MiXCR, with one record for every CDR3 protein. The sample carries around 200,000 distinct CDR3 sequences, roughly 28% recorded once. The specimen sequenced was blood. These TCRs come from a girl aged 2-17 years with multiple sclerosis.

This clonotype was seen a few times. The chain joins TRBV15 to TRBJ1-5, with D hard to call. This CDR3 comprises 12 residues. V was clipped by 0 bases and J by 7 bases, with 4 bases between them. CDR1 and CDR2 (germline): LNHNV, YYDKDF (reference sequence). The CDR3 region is CATSRDEQPQHF. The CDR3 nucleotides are TGTGCCACCAGCAGAGATGAACAGCCCCAGCATTTT.

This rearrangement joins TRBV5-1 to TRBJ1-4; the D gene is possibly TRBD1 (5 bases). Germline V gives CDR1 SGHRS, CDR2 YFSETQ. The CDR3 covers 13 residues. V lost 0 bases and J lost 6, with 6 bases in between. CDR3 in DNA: TGCGCCAGCAGCTTGGAAGGGGATGAAAAACTGTTTTTT. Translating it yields CASSLEGDEKLFF.

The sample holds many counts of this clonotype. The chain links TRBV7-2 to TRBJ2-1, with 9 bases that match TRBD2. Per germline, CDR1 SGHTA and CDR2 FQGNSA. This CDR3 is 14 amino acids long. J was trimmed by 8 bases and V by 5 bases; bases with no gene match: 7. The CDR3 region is CASSAGLAIDEQFF. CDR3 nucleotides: TGTGCCAGCAGCGCCGGACTAGCGATCGATGAGCAGTTCTTC.

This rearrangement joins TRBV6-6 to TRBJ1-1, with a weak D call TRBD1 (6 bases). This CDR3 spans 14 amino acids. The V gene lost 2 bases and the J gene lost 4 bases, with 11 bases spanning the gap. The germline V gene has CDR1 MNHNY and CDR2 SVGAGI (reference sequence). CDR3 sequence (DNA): TGTGCCAGCAGTTACGTGGAAGGGGGCACTGAAGCTTTCTTT. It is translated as CASSYVEGGTEAFF.

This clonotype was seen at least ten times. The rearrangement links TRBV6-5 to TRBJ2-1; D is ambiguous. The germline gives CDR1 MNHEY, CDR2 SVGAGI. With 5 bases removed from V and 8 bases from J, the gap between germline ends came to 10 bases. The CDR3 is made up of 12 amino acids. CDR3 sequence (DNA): TGTGCCAGCAGTAAGCGACAAGATGAGCAGTTCTTC. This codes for CASSKRQDEQFF.

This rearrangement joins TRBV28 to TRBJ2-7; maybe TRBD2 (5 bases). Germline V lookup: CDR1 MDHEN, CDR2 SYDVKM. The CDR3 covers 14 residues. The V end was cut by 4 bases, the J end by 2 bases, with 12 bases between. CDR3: CASSSGGIAYEQYF. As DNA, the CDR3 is TGTGCCAGCAGTTCAGGAGGAATAGCCTACGAGCAGTACTTC.

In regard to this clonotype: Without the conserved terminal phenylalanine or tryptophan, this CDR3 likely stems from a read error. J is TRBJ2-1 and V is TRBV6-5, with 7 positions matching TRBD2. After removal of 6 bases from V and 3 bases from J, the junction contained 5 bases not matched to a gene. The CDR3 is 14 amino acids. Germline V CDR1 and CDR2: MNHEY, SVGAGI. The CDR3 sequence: CASSGLDLYNEQFV. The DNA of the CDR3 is TGTGCCAGCAGCGGACTAGACCTCTACAATGAGCAGTTCGTC.

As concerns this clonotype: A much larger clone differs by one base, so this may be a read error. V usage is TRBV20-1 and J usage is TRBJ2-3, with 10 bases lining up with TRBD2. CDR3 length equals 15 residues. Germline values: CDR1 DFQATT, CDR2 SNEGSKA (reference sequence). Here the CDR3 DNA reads TGCAGTGCCGTATCACTAGCGGGGTTTACAGATATGCAGTATTTT. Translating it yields CSAVSLAGFTDMQYF.

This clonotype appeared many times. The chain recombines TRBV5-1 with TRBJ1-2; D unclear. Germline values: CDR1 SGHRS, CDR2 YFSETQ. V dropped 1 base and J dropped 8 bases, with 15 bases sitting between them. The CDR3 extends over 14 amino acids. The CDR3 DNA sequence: TGCGCCAGCAGCTTGAAGGGCCCCCCCTTGGGCTACACCTTC. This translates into CASSLKGPPLGYTF.

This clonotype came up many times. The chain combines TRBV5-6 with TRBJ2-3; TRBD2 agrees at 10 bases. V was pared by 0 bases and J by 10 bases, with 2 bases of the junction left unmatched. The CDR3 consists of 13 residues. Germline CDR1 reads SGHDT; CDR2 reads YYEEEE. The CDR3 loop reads CASSLGLAGPQYF. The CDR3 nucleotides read TGTGCCAGCAGCTTGGGACTAGCGGGTCCGCAGTATTTT. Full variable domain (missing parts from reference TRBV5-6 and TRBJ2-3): DAGVTQSPTHLIKTRGQQVTLRCSPKSGHDTVSWYQQALGQGPQFIFQYYEEEERQRGNFPDRFSGHQFPNYSSELNVNALLLGDSALYLCASSLGLAGPQYFGPGTRLTVL.

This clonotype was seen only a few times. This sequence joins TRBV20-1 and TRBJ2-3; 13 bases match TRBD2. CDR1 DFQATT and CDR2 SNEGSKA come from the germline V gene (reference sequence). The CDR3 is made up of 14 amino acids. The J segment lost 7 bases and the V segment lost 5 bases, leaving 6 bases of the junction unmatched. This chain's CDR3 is CSALTSGGANTQYF. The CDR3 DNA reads TGCAGTGCTCTCACTAGCGGGGGGGCGAATACGCAGTATTTT.

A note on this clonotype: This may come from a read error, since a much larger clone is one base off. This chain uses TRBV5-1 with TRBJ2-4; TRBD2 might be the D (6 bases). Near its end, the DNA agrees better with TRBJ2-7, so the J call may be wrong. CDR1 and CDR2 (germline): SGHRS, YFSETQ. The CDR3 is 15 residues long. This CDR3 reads CASSGGALVAYEQYF. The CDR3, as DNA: TGCGCCAGCAGCGGCGGGGCACTGGTCGCCTACGAGCAGTACTTC.

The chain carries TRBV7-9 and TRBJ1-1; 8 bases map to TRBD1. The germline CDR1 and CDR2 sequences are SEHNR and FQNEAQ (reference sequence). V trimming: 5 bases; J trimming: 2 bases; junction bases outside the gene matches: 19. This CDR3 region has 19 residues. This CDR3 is CASSPSWDPTGTGNTEAFF. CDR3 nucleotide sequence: TGTGCCAGCAGCCCCTCGTGGGACCCGACCGGGACAGGTAACACTGAAGCTTTCTTT.

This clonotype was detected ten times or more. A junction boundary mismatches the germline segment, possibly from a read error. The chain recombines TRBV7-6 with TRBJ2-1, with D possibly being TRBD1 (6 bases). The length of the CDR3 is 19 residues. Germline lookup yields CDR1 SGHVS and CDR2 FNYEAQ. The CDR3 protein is CASILVRDPGDTSYNEQFF. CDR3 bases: TGTGCCAGCATCTTAGTTCGCGACCCAGGGGATACCTCCTACAATGAGCAGTTCTTC.